These 5 T cell receptor beta chains came from one sample sequenced in a study. Via MiXCR, TCRdb re-called the RT-PCR reads, giving one row per CDR3 protein. Of about 700,000 distinct CDR3 sequences listed, 11% to 15% are singletons. Sequencing was performed on memory CD4+ T cells from blood. The receptors come from a female donor in good health, serving as a healthy control.

The chain links TRBV9 to TRBJ1-1; 9 bases are shared with TRBD1. Unmatched junction bases numbered 6, after V lost 4 bases and J lost 8 bases. Germline values: CDR1 SGDLS, CDR2 YYNGEE. The CDR3 consists of 13 residues. The CDR3 nucleotides read TGTGCCAGCAGCACCCGGACAGGGGACGAAGCTTTCTTT. It is translated as CASSTRTGDEAFF.

Only a few counts were recorded for this clonotype. The chain couples TRBV10-3 to TRBJ1-1, with D unresolved. Germline lookup yields CDR1 ENHRY and CDR2 SYGVKD. The CDR3 extends over 13 amino acids. Trimming shortened V by 3 bases and J by 5 bases, and 10 bases separated the two germline ends. The CDR3 here is CAISETGRTEAFF. The CDR3 DNA reads as TGTGCCATCAGTGAAACGGGTCGTACTGAAGCTTTCTTT.

This chain links TRBV29-1 with TRBJ2-7; 9 nucleotides align to TRBD2. The CDR3 covers 13 residues. Germline assignment: CDR1 SQVTM and CDR2 ANQGSEA. After removal of 8 bases from V and 2 bases from J, the junction contained 7 bases not matched to a gene. The DNA of the CDR3 is TGCAGCCCCAGACTAGCGGCTGCCTACGAGCAGTACTTC. Translation: CSPRLAAAYEQYF.

The chain is built from TRBV20-1 and TRBJ1-1, with D maybe TRBD1 (5 bases). CDR3 length: 13 amino acids. Germline loops: CDR1 DFQATT, CDR2 SNEGSKA (reference sequence). The germline V and J ends were trimmed by 7 bases and 4 bases, with 16 bases remaining between them. The CDR3 region is CSVLGQGATEAFF. For the CDR3, the DNA is TGCAGTGTTCTCGGTCAGGGAGCCACTGAAGCTTTCTTT.

This clonotype was seen more than once but under ten times. The chain carries TRBV6-5 and TRBJ1-2, with 10 bases identical to TRBD1. CDR3 size: 14 residues. Germline assignment: CDR1 MNHEY and CDR2 SVGAGI. The ends lost 6 bases at V and 7 bases at J; junction bases unmatched: 8. This chain's CDR3 is CASRPGTGDFGYTF. CDR3 sequence (DNA): TGTGCCAGCAGACCCGGGACAGGGGATTTTGGCTACACCTTC.